This record covers a single TCR beta chain. Its target is unknown. The data belong to a study of shared clonotypes between healthy human individuals. General study results and limits: Generation probabilities of non-shared clonotypes were lower (relative to those shared by all four donors).

Per germline, CDR1 SGHNT and CDR2 YYREEE (reference sequence). V was trimmed by 2 bases and J by 1 base, leaving 3 bases between them. The CDR3 loop spans 13 amino acids. Evenly divided among several immunoSEQ plates was the genomic DNA of each subset. Profiled with immunoSEQ multiplex PCR; TCRdb holds only in-frame clones, not every one. The data contain around 2.3 million clones, approximately 96% of them seen just once; the ten biggest clones take up approximately 0.13%. The V gene is TRBV5-4, the J gene TRBJ1-4, with unresolved D. What was sequenced was naive CD4+ T cells sorted from blood. Indicated subset: CD45RA+ positively selected. This TCR came from a man aged 18-30 years in good health. The CDR3, as DNA: TGTGCCAGCAGCTTAGGAACTAATGAAAAACTGTTTTTT. This sequence encodes CASSLGTNEKLFF.